These 16 T cell receptor beta chains share one sample of origin, sequenced in a study of cytotoxic CD8 clonotypes in ibrutinib-treated CLL. Data came from immunoSEQ multiplex PCR; TCRdb stores just in-frame clones and leaves some out. This table holds under 200,000 clones, approximately 80% found once. The sequenced sample was PBMCs, obtained after 24 months of ibrutinib treatment. These receptors all stem from a human donor with chronic lymphocytic leukemia.

A few counts support this clone. The rearrangement joins TRBV5-8 to TRBJ2-1, with D possibly matching TRBD1 (5 bases). Germline CDR1 SGHTS, CDR2 YDEGEE. With 8 bases removed from V and 9 bases from J, the gap between germline ends came to 15 bases. The CDR3 sequence is 12 residues long. CDR3: CARSPGMGEQFF. CDR3 nucleotides: TGTGCCAGAAGCCCAGGGATGGGTGAGCAGTTCTTC.

This chain uses TRBV18 with TRBJ2-2; the D gene is possibly TRBD1 (6 bases). V dropped 3 bases and J dropped 3 bases, with 20 bases sitting between them. CDR3 size: 18 residues. Germline assignment: CDR1 KGHSH and CDR2 LQKENI. The CDR3 DNA reads as TGTGCCAGCTCACCGAGGTTTAGAGGGGGTCCGGACACCGGGGAGCTGTTTTTT. It translates to CASSPRFRGGPDTGELFF.

The chain is built from TRBV7-2 and TRBJ2-7, with 7 bases matching TRBD2. The CDR3 has 14 amino acids. Trimming removed 5 bases from V and 3 bases from J; junction bases left unmatched: 7. Germline lookup yields CDR1 SGHTA and CDR2 FQGNSA. The CDR3 loop reads CASSLQSGNYEQYF. CDR3 sequence (DNA): TGTGCCAGCAGCCTCCAAAGCGGGAACTACGAGCAGTACTTC.

CDR3 sequence: CASSATGLRQFF. CDR3 bases: TGTGCCAGCAGTGCAACAGGTTTGCGGCAGTTCTTC. The rearrangement uses TRBV28 and TRBJ2-1, with D possibly TRBD1 on 5 matching bases. V dropped 5 bases and J dropped 12 bases, with 14 bases sitting between them. There are 12 residues in the CDR3. CDR1 is MDHEN, CDR2 SYDVKM, per germline.

The chain joins TRBV6-5 to TRBJ1-5; 9 bases map to TRBD1. Per germline, CDR1 MNHEY and CDR2 SVGAGI. After removal of 5 bases from V and 5 bases from J, the junction contained 7 bases not matched to a gene. CDR3 size: 15 residues. The CDR3 here is CASSLGGQGYQPQHF. As DNA, the CDR3 is TGTGCCAGCAGTCTTGGGGGACAGGGATATCAGCCCCAGCATTTT.

This clone was counted a few times. This rearrangement joins TRBV5-1 to TRBJ2-3, with unresolved D. The CDR3 runs to 15 residues. Germline loops: CDR1 SGHRS, CDR2 YFSETQ. Trimming removed 1 base at V and 2 bases at J, with 11 bases between. The CDR3 is CASSLLGHDTDTQYF. CDR3 nucleotides: TGCGCCAGCAGCTTGTTGGGTCATGACACAGATACGCAGTATTTT. The full variable domain, with the rest looked up from reference TRBV5-1 and TRBJ2-3, is KAGVTQTPRYLIKTRGQQVTLSCSPISGHRSVSWYQQTPGQGLQFLFEYFSETQRNKGNFPGRFSGRQFSNSRSEMNVSTLELGDSALYLCASSLLGHDTDTQYFGPGTRLTVL.

This clone was picked up one time. This chain links TRBV30 with TRBJ2-1, with D perhaps matching TRBD2 (7 bases). Trimming shortened V by 4 bases and J by 3 bases, and 13 bases separated the two germline ends. CDR3 length: 14 residues. In germline, CDR1 is GTSNPN, CDR2 SVGIG (reference sequence). This CDR3 reads CAWMGGTNYNEQFF. CDR3 nucleotides: TGTGCCTGGATGGGGGGGACAAACTACAATGAGCAGTTCTTC.

V gene TRBV4-2 combines with J gene TRBJ1-1; D may be TRBD1 (5 bases). The V and J ends lost 0 bases and 2 bases respectively, with 16 bases between them. The CDR3 sequence is 17 residues long. CDR1 is LGHNA and CDR2 is YNFKEQ in the germline V gene. This CDR3 is CASSQDVTGVRNTEAFF. CDR3 DNA sequence: TGTGCCAGCAGCCAAGATGTCACGGGGGTAAGAAACACTGAAGCTTTCTTT.

The chain is built from TRBV18 and TRBJ1-1; no firm D call. The V and J ends lost 4 bases and 0 bases respectively, with 12 bases between them. The CDR3 is made up of 15 amino acids. Germline values: CDR1 KGHSH, CDR2 LQKENI. The CDR3 protein is CASSLRRGMNTEAFF. As DNA, the CDR3 is TGTGCCAGCTCACTTCGTCGCGGTATGAACACTGAAGCTTTCTTT. The entire variable domain, with the rest obtained from reference TRBV18 and TRBJ1-1, is as follows: NAGVMQNPRHLVRRRGQEARLRCSPMKGHSHVYWYRQLPEEGLKFMVYLQKENIIDESGMPKERFSAEFPKEGPSILRIQQVVRGDSAAYFCASSLRRGMNTEAFFGQGTRLTVV.

The chain is built from TRBV28 and TRBJ2-7; 7 positions match TRBD1. CDR1 is MDHEN and CDR2 is SYDVKM in the germline V gene. Trimming at V came to 4 bases and at J to 2 bases, leaving 8 bases not matched to a gene. The CDR3 is 15 residues long. The CDR3 DNA reads as TGTGCCAGCAGTTCCAGGGACAGAATGACCTACGAGCAGTACTTC. This translates into CASSSRDRMTYEQYF.

This chain links TRBV7-3 with TRBJ2-7, with TRBD2 matching 13 bases. With 0 bases clipped from V and 3 bases from J, the junction kept 2 bases outside the gene matches. Germline-derived CDR1 and CDR2 are SGHTA and FQGTGA. The CDR3 has 16 amino acids. In DNA, the CDR3 is TGTGCCAGCAGCTTAACAGGACTAGCGGGGGACTACGAGCAGTACTTC. It translates to CASSLTGLAGDYEQYF.

This clone was detected a few times. V and J are TRBV6-1 and TRBJ1-2, with D unresolved. Germline CDR1 and CDR2: MNHNS and SASEGT. The CDR3 extends over 13 amino acids. Deletions cut 2 bases from V and 4 bases from J, with 8 bases between. The DNA for the CDR3 is TGTGCCAGCAGTGAAAGGTCTCCCTATGGCTACACCTTC. It yields the protein CASSERSPYGYTF.

In DNA, the CDR3 is TGTGCCAGCAGTTTAGGCCTCGGGGGGACTAGCGGGAGCACAGATACGCAGTATTTT. This gives the protein CASSLGLGGTSGSTDTQYF. The rearrangement links TRBV28 to TRBJ2-3, with 12 bases matching TRBD2. V gave up 2 bases and J gave up 0 bases; unmatched junction bases: 9. Germline CDR1 reads MDHEN; CDR2 reads SYDVKM. This CDR3 has 19 residues.

This clone was observed once. J is TRBJ2-1 and V is TRBV10-1; D ambiguous. The CDR3 spans 15 residues. From germline, CDR1 is WNHNN and CDR2 SYGVQD (reference sequence). The V end was cut by 7 bases, the J end by 0 bases, with 13 bases between. This CDR3 is CASNRDLGSYNEQFF. For the CDR3, the DNA is TGCGCCAGCAACAGAGATCTCGGCTCCTACAATGAGCAGTTCTTC.

The V call is TRBV19, the J call TRBJ1-5; D not resolved. From germline, CDR1 is LNHDA and CDR2 SQIVND (reference sequence). V was clipped by 3 bases and J by 3 bases, with 18 bases between them. This CDR3 region has 17 residues. The CDR3: CASSIFDGEGYNQPQHF. CDR3 nucleotides: TGTGCCAGTAGTATTTTCGATGGGGAAGGCTACAATCAGCCCCAGCATTTT.

The rearrangement links TRBV28 to TRBJ2-3; no firm D call. CDR3 size: 13 residues. Per the germline V gene, CDR1 is MDHEN and CDR2 is SYDVKM. V dropped 1 base and J dropped 2 bases, with 4 bases sitting between them. The DNA for the CDR3 is TGTGCCAGCAGTTTATCCGCCACAGATACGCAGTATTTT. Protein sequence: CASSLSATDTQYF. Full variable domain (rest looked up from reference TRBV28 and TRBJ2-3): DVKVTQSSRYLVKRTGEKVFLECVQDMDHENMFWYRQDPGLGLRLIYFSYDVKMKEKGDIPEGYSVSREKKERFSLILESASTNQTSMYLCASSLSATDTQYFGPGTRLTVL.